These 5 T cell receptor beta chains originate from one sample sequenced in a study of cytomegalovirus exposure and HLA in healthy donors. PCR used 60 Vbeta primers and 13 Jbeta primers. The assay was immunoSEQ multiplex PCR, and TCRdb's table has in-frame clones only and misses some. In the table there are a few hundred thousand clones, about 90% of which are singletons. Input material: PBMCs. These receptors came from a girl aged 2-9 years in good health and CMV-seronegative.

This chain joins TRBV11-2 and TRBJ2-2; D remains ambiguous. Germline assignment: CDR1 SGHAT and CDR2 FQNNGV. V lost 5 bases to trimming and J lost 7 bases, with 17 bases between them. This CDR3 comprises 15 residues. CDR3: CASSRIPGVHGELFF. CDR3 DNA sequence: TGTGCCAGCAGCAGAATCCCGGGTGTCCACGGGGAGCTGTTTTTT.

This clone has more than one count but fewer than ten. V is TRBV27 and J is TRBJ1-2, with 8 bases fitting TRBD1. The CDR3 is 12 amino acids. Trimming at V came to 5 bases and at J to 7 bases, leaving 3 bases not matched to a gene. The germline gives CDR1 MNHEY, CDR2 SMNVEV (reference sequence). This CDR3 reads CASSTQGVGYTF. The CDR3 DNA follows: TGTGCCAGCAGTACACAGGGGGTTGGCTACACCTTC.

This clone was detected a few times. This sequence joins TRBV27 and TRBJ1-5, with D unclear. The V gene lost 4 bases and the J gene lost 3 bases, with 7 bases spanning the gap. Looked up from germline, CDR1 is MNHEY and CDR2 is SMNVEV (reference sequence). The length of the CDR3 is 13 residues. CDR3 bases: TGTGCCAGCAGTTCAACAGTCAATCAGCCCCAGCATTTT. Translated: CASSSTVNQPQHF.

The chain employs TRBV6-6 and TRBJ2-1; 11 nucleotides align to TRBD2. CDR3 size: 15 residues. Germline CDR1 MNHNY, CDR2 SVGAGI (reference sequence). V shed 9 bases and J 9 bases; nucleotides not matched to a gene: 13. CDR3 nucleotides: TGTGCCAGTTTCACTAGCGGGGGCCGCGGGCTTGAGCAGTTCTTC. The encoded protein is CASFTSGGRGLEQFF.

The chain employs TRBV14 and TRBJ1-2, with D possibly being TRBD1 (6 bases). Trimming left V 2 bases short and J 8 bases short, with 15 bases between. The CDR3 runs 14 residues. CDR1 and CDR2 from the germline V gene are SGHDN and FVKESK. The CDR3 spells CASSQFRGPEGYTF. As DNA, the CDR3 is TGTGCCAGCAGCCAATTCAGGGGCCCGGAGGGCTACACCTTC.